The T cell receptor (beta chain) described here comes from a study of OX40 agonist ivuxolimab in advanced cancers. Study context: The study treated patients with ivuxolimab, an agonistic anti-OX40 (CD134) antibody. Head and neck, renal cell, melanoma or hepatocellular carcinoma were the cancers that dose-escalation patients had. Having had anti-PD-1, anti-PD-L1 or anti-CTLA-4 therapy before was allowed, and about 42% had some. Study results and caveats: At 0.1 to 3.0 mg/kg and by week 6, CD4+ and CD8+ T cells in the blood had expanded clonally.

In regard to this clone: What it binds is unknown. The junction differs from germline at one of its ends, possibly a read error.

TCRdb's table, derived via immunoSEQ multiplex PCR, lists solely in-frame clones and lacks some. The sample includes 35,000 to 45,000 clones, 80% to 90% of them seen just once. CDR3 length: 13 amino acids. In germline, CDR1 is SQVTM, CDR2 ANQGSEA. Sequencing was performed on CD4+ or CD8+ T cells sorted from blood, taken in a trial of the OX40 agonist ivuxolimab. This sequence joins TRBV29-1 and TRBJ1-2, with D possibly being TRBD1 (6 bases). The TCR comes from an adult with an advanced solid tumor such as melanoma, head and neck, liver or kidney cancer. CDR3 sequence: CSVEGGINYGYTF. The DNA of the CDR3 is TGCAGCGTCGAAGGGGGTATTAACTATGGCTACACCTTC.